The next 3 T cell receptor beta chains were all read from a single sample in a study of vaccination and CD4 T cells after COVID-19. Sequenced with the Oncomine TCR Beta short-read assay was DNA taken from cultured CD4+ T cells. Using its own MiXCR run on the PCR reads, TCRdb lists one record per CDR3 protein. Of 4,600 or so distinct CDR3 sequences in the sample, about a third are singletons; the top ten hold approximately 32%. Their specific antigens are unknown. Treatment described: approximately 9-day PBMC culture with coronavirus spike peptide pools or control peptides (ViraFEST assay). The source material was CD4+ T cells from blood, cultured in vitro. The receptor source for this set is a human donor who had recovered from COVID-19.

CDR3 protein: CASSPELYNSPLHF. CDR3 sequence (DNA): TGTGCCAGCAGTCCAGAGCTGTATAATTCACCCCTCCACTTT. The rearrangement uses TRBV27 and TRBJ1-6; D ambiguous. Per the germline V gene, CDR1 is MNHEY and CDR2 is SMNVEV (reference sequence). V was trimmed by 5 bases and J by 4 bases, leaving 9 bases between them. The CDR3 runs to 14 residues.

The CDR3, as DNA: TGTGCCAGCAGCCCCATAGCTGGCGGTGAGCAGTTCTTC. Translated, it gives CASSPIAGGEQFF. The rearrangement joins TRBV7-2 to TRBJ2-1; D ambiguous. V was pared by 5 bases and J by 9 bases, with 14 bases between. This CDR3 contains 13 residues. Germline V gives CDR1 SGHTA, CDR2 FQGNSA.

This clonotype was seen a handful of times. The chain joins TRBV5-4 to TRBJ2-7, with D possibly TRBD1 on 5 matching bases. Trimming took 3 bases from V and 2 from J, leaving 15 bases between them. CDR1 and CDR2 (germline): SGHNT, YYREEE (reference sequence). The CDR3 sequence is 15 residues long. In DNA form, the CDR3 reads TGTGCCAGCAGCTACGACAGCCTTTCCCCCTACGAGCAGTACTTC. Translating it yields CASSYDSLSPYEQYF.